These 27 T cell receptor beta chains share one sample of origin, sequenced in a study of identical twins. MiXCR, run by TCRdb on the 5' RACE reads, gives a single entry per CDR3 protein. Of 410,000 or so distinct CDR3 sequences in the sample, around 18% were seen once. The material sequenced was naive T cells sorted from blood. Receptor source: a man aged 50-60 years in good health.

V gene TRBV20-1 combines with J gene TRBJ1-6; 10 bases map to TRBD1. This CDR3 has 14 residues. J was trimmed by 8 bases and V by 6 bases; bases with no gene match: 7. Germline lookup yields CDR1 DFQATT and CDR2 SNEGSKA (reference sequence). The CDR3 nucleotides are TGCAGTGCCAGTCCGGGGACAGGGGATTCACCCCTCCACTTT. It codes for CSASPGTGDSPLHF.

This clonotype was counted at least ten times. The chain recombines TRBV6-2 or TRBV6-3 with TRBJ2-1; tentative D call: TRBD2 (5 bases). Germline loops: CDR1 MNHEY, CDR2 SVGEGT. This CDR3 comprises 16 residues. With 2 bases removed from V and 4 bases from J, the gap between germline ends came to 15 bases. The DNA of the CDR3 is TGTGCCAGCAGTTACGATAGAGCGGCGTTGTACAATGAGCAGTTCTTC. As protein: CASSYDRAALYNEQFF.

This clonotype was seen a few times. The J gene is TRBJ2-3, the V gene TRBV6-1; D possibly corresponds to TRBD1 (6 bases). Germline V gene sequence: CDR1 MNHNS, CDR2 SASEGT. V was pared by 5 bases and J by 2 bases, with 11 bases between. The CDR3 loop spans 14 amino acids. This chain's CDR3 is CASSMRQVTDTQYF. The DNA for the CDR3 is TGTGCCAGCAGTATGAGACAGGTCACAGATACGCAGTATTTT.

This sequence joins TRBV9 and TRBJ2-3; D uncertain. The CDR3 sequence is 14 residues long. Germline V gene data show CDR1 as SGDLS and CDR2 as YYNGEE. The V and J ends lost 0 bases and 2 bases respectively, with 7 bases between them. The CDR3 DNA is TGTGCCAGCAGCGTAGCCCCCAACACAGATACGCAGTATTTT. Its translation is CASSVAPNTDTQYF.

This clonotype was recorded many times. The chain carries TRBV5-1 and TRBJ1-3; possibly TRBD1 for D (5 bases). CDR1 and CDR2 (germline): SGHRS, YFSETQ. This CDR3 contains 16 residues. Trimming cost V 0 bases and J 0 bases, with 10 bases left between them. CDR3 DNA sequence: TGCGCCAGCAGCTTGGGACAGCTGGACTCTGGAAACACCATATATTTT. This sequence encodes CASSLGQLDSGNTIYF.

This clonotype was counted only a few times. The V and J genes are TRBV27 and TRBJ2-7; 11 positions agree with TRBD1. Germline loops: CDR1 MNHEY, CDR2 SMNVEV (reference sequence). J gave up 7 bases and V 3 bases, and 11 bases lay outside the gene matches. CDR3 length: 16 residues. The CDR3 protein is CASSFSGTGGRWEQYF. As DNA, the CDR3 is TGTGCCAGCAGTTTCTCCGGGACAGGGGGAAGATGGGAGCAGTACTTC.

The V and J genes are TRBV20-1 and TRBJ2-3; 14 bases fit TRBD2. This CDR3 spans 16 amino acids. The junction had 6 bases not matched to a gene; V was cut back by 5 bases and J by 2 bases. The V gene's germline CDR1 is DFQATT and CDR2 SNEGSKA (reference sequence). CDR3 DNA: TGCAGTGCTTCGGGACTAGCGGGGGCGAACACAGATACGCAGTATTTT. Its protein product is CSASGLAGANTDTQYF.

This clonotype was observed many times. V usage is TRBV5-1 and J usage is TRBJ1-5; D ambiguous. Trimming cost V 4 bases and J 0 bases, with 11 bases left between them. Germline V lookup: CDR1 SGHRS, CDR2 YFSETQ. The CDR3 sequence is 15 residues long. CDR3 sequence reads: CASSPEAGSNQPQHF. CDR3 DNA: TGCGCCAGCAGCCCAGAAGCGGGTAGCAATCAGCCCCAGCATTTT.

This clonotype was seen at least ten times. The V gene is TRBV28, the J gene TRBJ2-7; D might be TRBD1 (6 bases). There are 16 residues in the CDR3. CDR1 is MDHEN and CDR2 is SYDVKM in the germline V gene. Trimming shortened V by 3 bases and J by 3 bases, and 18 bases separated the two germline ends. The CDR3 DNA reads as TGTGCCAGCAGTTTCAAGGGACACCCTAAAGGCTACGAGCAGTACTTC. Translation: CASSFKGHPKGYEQYF.

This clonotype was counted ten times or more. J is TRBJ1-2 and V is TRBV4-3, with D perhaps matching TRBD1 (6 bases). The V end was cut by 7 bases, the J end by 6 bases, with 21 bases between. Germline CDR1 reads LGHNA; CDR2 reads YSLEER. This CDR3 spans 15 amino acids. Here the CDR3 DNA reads TGCGCCAGCACTATCTCCCATGGGGGCTTGGATGGCTACACCTTC. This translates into CASTISHGGLDGYTF.

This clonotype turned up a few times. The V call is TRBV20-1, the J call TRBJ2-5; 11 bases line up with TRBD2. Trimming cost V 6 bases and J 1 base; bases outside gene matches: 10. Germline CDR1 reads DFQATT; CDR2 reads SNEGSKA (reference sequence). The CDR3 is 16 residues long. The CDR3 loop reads CSASGLAGGGQETQYF. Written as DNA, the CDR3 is TGCAGTGCGAGCGGTCTAGCGGGAGGAGGCCAAGAGACCCAGTACTTC.

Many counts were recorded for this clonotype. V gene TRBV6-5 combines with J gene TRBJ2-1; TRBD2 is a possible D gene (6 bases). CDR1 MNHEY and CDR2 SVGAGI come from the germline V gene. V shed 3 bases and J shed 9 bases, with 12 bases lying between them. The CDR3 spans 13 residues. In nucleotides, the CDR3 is TGTGCCAGCAGTTATCGGGGGATGACTGAGCAGTTCTTC. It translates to CASSYRGMTEQFF.

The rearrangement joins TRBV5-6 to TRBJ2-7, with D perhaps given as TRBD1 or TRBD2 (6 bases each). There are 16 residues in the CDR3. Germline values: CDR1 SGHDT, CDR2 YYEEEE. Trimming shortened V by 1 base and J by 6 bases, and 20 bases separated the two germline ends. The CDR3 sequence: CASSLNGGQAQLEQYF. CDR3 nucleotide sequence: TGTGCCAGCAGCTTGAACGGGGGACAAGCCCAACTCGAGCAGTACTTC. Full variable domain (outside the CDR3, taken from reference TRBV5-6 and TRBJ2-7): DAGVTQSPTHLIKTRGQQVTLRCSPKSGHDTVSWYQQALGQGPQFIFQYYEEEERQRGNFPDRFSGHQFPNYSSELNVNALLLGDSALYLCASSLNGGQAQLEQYFGPGTRLTVT.

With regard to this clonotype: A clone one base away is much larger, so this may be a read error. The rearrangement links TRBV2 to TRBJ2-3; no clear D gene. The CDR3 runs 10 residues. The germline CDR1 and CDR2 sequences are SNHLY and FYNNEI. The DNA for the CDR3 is TGTGACAGCAAGGCAGATACGCAGTATTTT. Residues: CDSKADTQYF.

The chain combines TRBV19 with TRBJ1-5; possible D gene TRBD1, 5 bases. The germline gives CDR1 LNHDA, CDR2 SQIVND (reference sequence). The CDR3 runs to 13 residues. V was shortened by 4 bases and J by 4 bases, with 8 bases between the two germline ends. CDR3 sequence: CASSTTDNQPQHF. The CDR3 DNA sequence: TGTGCCAGTAGTACGACAGATAATCAGCCCCAGCATTTT.

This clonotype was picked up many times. CDR3 bases: TGTGCCATCAGTGAGTCGAAGGGTCAACGCTCCTACGAGCAGTACTTC. It codes for CAISESKGQRSYEQYF. The rearrangement joins TRBV10-3 to TRBJ2-7; D is unclear. CDR1 is ENHRY and CDR2 is SYGVKD in the germline V gene. The V end lost 0 bases, the J end lost 0 bases, and 12 bases lay between the germline ends. CDR3 length equals 16 residues.

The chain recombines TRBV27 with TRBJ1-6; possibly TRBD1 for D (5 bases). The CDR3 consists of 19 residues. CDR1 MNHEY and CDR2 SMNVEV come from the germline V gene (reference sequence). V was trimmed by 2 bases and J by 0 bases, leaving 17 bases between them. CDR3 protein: CASSLIPSGGSSYNSPLHF. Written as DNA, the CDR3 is TGTGCCAGCAGTTTAATCCCCTCTGGGGGAAGCTCCTATAATTCACCCCTCCACTTT.

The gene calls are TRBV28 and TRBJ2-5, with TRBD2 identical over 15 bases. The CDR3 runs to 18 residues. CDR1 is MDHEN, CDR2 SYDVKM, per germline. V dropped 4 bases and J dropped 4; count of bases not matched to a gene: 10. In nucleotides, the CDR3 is TGTGCCAGCAGTTCCCTCGGACTAGCGGGAGGGCCGGGAGAGACCCAGTACTTC. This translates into CASSSLGLAGGPGETQYF.

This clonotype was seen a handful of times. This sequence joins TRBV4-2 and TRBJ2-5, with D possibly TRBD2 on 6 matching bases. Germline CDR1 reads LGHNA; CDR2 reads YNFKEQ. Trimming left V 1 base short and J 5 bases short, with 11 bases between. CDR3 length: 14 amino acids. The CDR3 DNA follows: TGTGCCAGCAGCCAAGTTGGTCGGGAGGAGACCCAGTACTTC. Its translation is CASSQVGREETQYF.

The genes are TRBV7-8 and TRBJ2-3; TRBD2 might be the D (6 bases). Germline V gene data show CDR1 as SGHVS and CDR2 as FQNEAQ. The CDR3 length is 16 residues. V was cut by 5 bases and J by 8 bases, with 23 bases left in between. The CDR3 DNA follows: TGTGCCAGCAGCGAAGGCCCTTTGACAGTCGGGGGTACGCAGTATTTT. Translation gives CASSEGPLTVGGTQYF.

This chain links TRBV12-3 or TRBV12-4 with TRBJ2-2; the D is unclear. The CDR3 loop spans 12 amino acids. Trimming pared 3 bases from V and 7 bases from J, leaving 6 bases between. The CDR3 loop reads CASSFSHGELFF. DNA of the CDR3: TGTGCCAGCAGTTTTTCCCACGGGGAGCTGTTTTTT.

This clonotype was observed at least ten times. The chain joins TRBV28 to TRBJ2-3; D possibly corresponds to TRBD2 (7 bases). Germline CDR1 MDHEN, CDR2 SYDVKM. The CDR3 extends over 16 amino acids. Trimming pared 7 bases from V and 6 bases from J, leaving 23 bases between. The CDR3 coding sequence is TGTGCCAGCACCACGAGGGGGGGCGGAACGAGTGATACGCAGTATTTT. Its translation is CASTTRGGGTSDTQYF.

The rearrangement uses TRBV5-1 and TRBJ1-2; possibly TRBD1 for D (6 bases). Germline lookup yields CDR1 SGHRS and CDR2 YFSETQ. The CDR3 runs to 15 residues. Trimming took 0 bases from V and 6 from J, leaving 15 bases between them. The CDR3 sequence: CASSLVWGRSDGYTF. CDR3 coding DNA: TGCGCCAGCAGCTTGGTTTGGGGGCGCAGTGATGGCTACACCTTC.

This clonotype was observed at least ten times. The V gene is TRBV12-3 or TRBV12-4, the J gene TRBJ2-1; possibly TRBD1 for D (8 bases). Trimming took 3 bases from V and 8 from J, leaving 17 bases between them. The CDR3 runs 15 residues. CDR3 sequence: CASSFTTGGADEQFF. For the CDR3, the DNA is TGTGCCAGCAGTTTCACAACAGGGGGGGCCGATGAGCAGTTCTTC.

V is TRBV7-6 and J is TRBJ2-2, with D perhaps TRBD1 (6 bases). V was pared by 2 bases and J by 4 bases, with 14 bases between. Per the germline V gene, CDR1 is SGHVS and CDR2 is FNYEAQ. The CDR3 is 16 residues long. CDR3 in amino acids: CASSLNRDTTTGELFF. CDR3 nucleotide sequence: TGTGCCAGCAGCTTAAACCGGGACACAACCACCGGGGAGCTGTTTTTT.

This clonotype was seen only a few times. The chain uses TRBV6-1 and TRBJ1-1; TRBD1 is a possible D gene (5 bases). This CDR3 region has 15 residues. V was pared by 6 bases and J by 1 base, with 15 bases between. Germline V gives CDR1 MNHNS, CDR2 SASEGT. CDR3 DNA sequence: TGTGCCAGCAGCCCCGGGGGGAGAGGGAACACTGAAGCTTTCTTT. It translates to CASSPGGRGNTEAFF.

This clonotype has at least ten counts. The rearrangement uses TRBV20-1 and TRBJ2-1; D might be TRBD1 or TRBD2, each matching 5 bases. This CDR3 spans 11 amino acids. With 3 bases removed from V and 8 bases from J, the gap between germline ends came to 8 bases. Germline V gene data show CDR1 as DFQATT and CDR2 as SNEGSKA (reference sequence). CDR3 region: CSASWGYEQFF. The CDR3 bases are TGCAGTGCTAGCTGGGGGTATGAGCAGTTCTTC.